This TCR delta chain was sequenced for a study of Vδ1+ human thymocytes. From germline, CDR1 is TSWWSYY and CDR2 QGS. With 7 bases clipped from V and 6 bases from J, the junction kept 15 bases outside the gene matches. CDR3 length: 16 amino acids. Comment on this clone: The antigen remains unidentified.

Sequences come from RNA converted to cDNA by reverse transcription. CDR3 amplicons came from multiplex PCR with pooled V-gene forward and constant-region reverse primers. TCRdb re-identified clones in the multiplex PCR reads via CATT. The data contain roughly 25,000 delta-chain clones, under 8% of them singletons. Purity of the sorted Vdelta1+ thymocytes ranged from roughly 96% to 99.6%. Whole-study results and caveats: Unexpected Vdelta2 sequences could cause misinterpretation of bulk repertoire data. About 20% of thymic delta-chain sequences were Vdelta2, with few Vdelta3, unlike blood Vdelta1+ controls. Thymic TRG and TRD repertoires appeared highly polyclonal, with Gaussian CDR3 length distributions. TRD repertoires were essentially private, unlike widely shared TRG clonotypes.

The receptor was derived from a girl under three years old who had congenital heart surgery. The specimen sequenced was Vdelta1+ gamma-delta thymocytes from the thymus. Subset in this sample: FACS-sorted CD3+ TCRalphabeta- TCRVdelta1+ TCRVdelta2- thymocytes. The chain couples TRDV1 to TRDJ1, with 9 bases lining up with TRDD3. In nucleotides, the CDR3 is TGTGCTCTTGTGGGTTCCGGACTGGGGGACTTCTATAAACTCATCTTT. Translated, it gives CALVGSGLGDFYKLIF.